The rows below give T cell receptor beta chains drawn from one sample of a study of graft-versus-host responses after intestinal transplantation. The protocol was immunoSEQ multiplex PCR, while the TCRdb copy is restricted to in-frame clones and leaves out a portion. The sample holds over 15,000 clones; about two fifths are singletons and the top ten take 3% to 4%. This sample comprised alloreactive CD8+ T cells from a mixed lymphocyte reaction culture, obtained before intestinal transplant. Source of these receptors: a human patient who received an intestinal transplant. Each CDR3 is given without its conserved first and last residue. Each record gives: CDR3 length, clone size, J gene, V gene, CDR3 protein. Not every row has a clone size; where given, it reads once, few, many or a size class.

length: 13; size: few; J: TRBJ2-3; V: TRBV7-9; CDR3: ASSPAESSTDTQY
length: 13; size: NA; J: TRBJ1-1; V: TRBV5-1; CDR3: ASSPLNPWNTEAF
length: 14; size: NA; J: TRBJ2-2; V: TRBV4-1; CDR3: ASSQDRNWDTGELF
length: 13; size: NA; J: TRBJ2-3; V: TRBV9; CDR3: ASSAPEWSTDTQY
length: 12; size: NA; J: TRBJ2-7; V: TRBV28; CDR3: ASSFGLADYEQY
length: 12; size: few; J: TRBJ2-1; V: TRBV5-1; CDR3: ASSSGTGPNEQF
length: 14; size: NA; J: TRBJ1-1; V: TRBV7-3; CDR3: ASSWRDRVLTAEAF
length: 15; size: NA; J: TRBJ2-6; V: TRBV7-6; CDR3: ASSFPPGGSGANVLT
length: 14; size: few; J: TRBJ2-7; V: TRBV28; CDR3: ASSLRIGRGRGEQY
length: 12; size: NA; J: TRBJ1-2; V: TRBV4-3; CDR3: ASSSGLGRGGYT
length: 13; size: few; J: TRBJ2-1; V: TRBV7-2; CDR3: ASSLIGEADNEQF
length: 11; size: few; J: TRBJ2-7; V: TRBV27; CDR3: ASSLGSAYEQY
length: 12; size: medium-sized; J: TRBJ2-7; V: TRBV5-1; CDR3: ASSVGTGAYEQY
length: 11; size: NA; J: TRBJ2-1; V: TRBV28; CDR3: ASSISSYNEQF
length: 15; size: NA; J: TRBJ1-2; V: TRBV9; CDR3: ASSVAVSLSSGYGYT